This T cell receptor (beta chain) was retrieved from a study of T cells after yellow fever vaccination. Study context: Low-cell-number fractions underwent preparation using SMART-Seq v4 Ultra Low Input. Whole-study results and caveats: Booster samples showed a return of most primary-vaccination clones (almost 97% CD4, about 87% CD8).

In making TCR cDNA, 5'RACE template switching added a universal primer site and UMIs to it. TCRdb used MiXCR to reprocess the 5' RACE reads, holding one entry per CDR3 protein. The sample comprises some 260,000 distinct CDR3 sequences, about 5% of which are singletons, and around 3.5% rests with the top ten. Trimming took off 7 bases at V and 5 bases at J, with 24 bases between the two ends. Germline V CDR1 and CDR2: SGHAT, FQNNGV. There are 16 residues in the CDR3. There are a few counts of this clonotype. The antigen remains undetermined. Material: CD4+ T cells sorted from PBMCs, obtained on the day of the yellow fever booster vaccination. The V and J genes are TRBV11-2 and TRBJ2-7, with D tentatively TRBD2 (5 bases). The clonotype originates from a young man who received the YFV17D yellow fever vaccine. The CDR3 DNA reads TGTGCCAGCATCCCAGGCATGCATCTAGGAGGTAACGAGCAGTACTTC. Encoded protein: CASIPGMHLGGNEQYF. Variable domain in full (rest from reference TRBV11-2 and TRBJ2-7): EAGVAQSPRYKIIEKRQSVAFWCNPISGHATLYWYQQILGQGPKLLIQFQNNGVVDDSQLPKDRFSAERLKGVDSTLKIQPAKLEDSAVYLCASIPGMHLGGNEQYFGPGTRLTVT.